This is a list of T cell receptor beta chains from one sample in a study of blood T cells in healthy people across ages. TCRdb re-called the 5' RACE reads through MiXCR, storing one row per CDR3 protein. This sample carries 1.8 million or so distinct CDR3 sequences, roughly two fifths of them seen once, and the ten largest clones take around 23%. What was sequenced was blood. These receptors all stem from a human donor in good health. The CDR3 runs from the conserved cysteine through the conserved F or W. D genes are given only for firm matches. The size field is filled for only some rows; it gives once, few, many or a size class.

>TRBV4-1|TRBJ1-2|-|-
TGCGCCAGCAGCCAAGATCAGGGGCCGGAGATTGGCTACACCTTC
CASSQDQGPEIGYTF
>TRBV9|TRBJ2-7|few|-
TGTGCCAGCAGCCCGACAGGTAAACCCTACGAGCAGTACTTC
CASSPTGKPYEQYF
>TRBV5-5|TRBJ2-1|-|-
TGTGCCAGCAGCTTAATAATTACGGGAAATAATGAGCAGTTCTTC
CASSLIITGNNEQFF
>TRBV7-2|TRBJ1-2|-|-
TGTGCCAGCAGCCCCAGCGCTGGGGGAATAAAGGACTACACCTTC
CASSPSAGGIKDYTF
>TRBV29-1|TRBJ2-5|few|TRBD1
TGCAGCGCCGACAGGGCTGAAGGGGCCCAAGAGACCCAGTACTTC
CSADRAEGAQETQYF
>TRBV7-8|TRBJ1-2|-|TRBD1
TGTGCCAGCGGCTTAGATAAGGACAGGGGCCGCGTCTATGGCTACACCTTC
CASGLDKDRGRVYGYTF
>TRBV27|TRBJ1-1|few|-
TGTGCCAGCAGTTTCGGACACAAGAATGAAGCTTTCTTT
CASSFGHKNEAFF
>TRBV27|TRBJ1-4|-|TRBD1
TGTGCCAGCAGTTACAGGGGGCCGGGTGAAAAACTGTTTTTT
CASSYRGPGEKLFF
>TRBV11-2|TRBJ2-7|few|-
TGTGCCAGCAGCTTACCGGGTCCATACGAGCAGTACTTC
CASSLPGPYEQYF
>TRBV6-2/TRBV6-3|TRBJ1-1|few|-
TGTGCCAGCAGTAGGACCAGGGTCCCTGAAGCTTTCTTT
CASSRTRVPEAFF
>TRBV7-2|TRBJ2-7|-|-
TGTGCCAGCAGCTTAGTAAATTTGGGTGGAGAGCAGTACTTC
CASSLVNLGGEQYF
>TRBV13|TRBJ2-7|-|TRBD1
TGTGCCAGCAGCTCGACAGGGTCTGAGGAGCAGTACTTC
CASSSTGSEEQYF
>TRBV7-3|TRBJ2-7|-|-
TGTGCCAGCAGCTTATACGGCCACGGAGCCTACGAGCAGTACTTC
CASSLYGHGAYEQYF
>TRBV20-1|TRBJ2-1|few|-
TGCAGTGCTTACTTTACGGTGGGGGGCCATTACAATGAGCAGTTCTTC
CSAYFTVGGHYNEQFF
>TRBV29-1|TRBJ1-1|-|-
TGCAGCGTTGCAGGAGGGCAAAACCTGAACACTGAAGCTTTCTTT
CSVAGGQNLNTEAFF
>TRBV6-6|TRBJ1-2|-|TRBD1
TGTGCCAGCATCAAATCCGGGACAGCGCTTAACTATGGCTACACCTTC
CASIKSGTALNYGYTF
>TRBV13|TRBJ2-7|-|-
TGTGCCAGCAGCATTTCAGGGCGATTCCACGAGCAGTACTTC
CASSISGRFHEQYF
>TRBV7-3|TRBJ2-3|few|-
TGTGCCAGCAGCTTGAAGAACACAGATACGCAGTATTTT
CASSLKNTDTQYF
>TRBV5-6|TRBJ1-5|many|-
TGTGCCAGCCAGGCAGGGCCCAATCAGCCCCAGCATTTT
CASQAGPNQPQHF
>TRBV9|TRBJ2-3|-|TRBD2
TGTGCCAGCAGCGAGGGTATCGGGGGGGCAACAGATACGCAGTATTTT
CASSEGIGGATDTQYF
>TRBV5-1|TRBJ1-2|few|-
TGCGCCAGCAATTCCAGGGAGGGCTACACCTTC
CASNSREGYTF
>TRBV9|TRBJ1-4|-|-
TGTGCCAGCAGCAGACCGCAAGAAAAACTGTTTTTT
CASSRPQEKLFF
>TRBV29-1|TRBJ1-2|-|TRBD1
TGCAGCGTTGGAATTCTGCAAGACAGGGAAAGTGGCTACACCTTC
CSVGILQDRESGYTF
>TRBV9|TRBJ2-4|-|-
TGTGCCAGCAGCACCCGAGGGACGGATTCCCCAGGGGCCAAAAACATTCAGTACTTC
CASSTRGTDSPGAKNIQYF
>TRBV20-1|TRBJ2-7|-|-
TGCAGTGCTAGGGGGGGGCGAATCTGGTCCTACGAGCAGTACTTC
CSARGGRIWSYEQYF
>TRBV6-5|TRBJ2-5|few|TRBD2
TGTGCCAGCAGTTTTGTAGCGGGGGCGTACCAAGAGACCCAGTACTTC
CASSFVAGAYQETQYF
>TRBV7-2|TRBJ2-6|few|-
TGTGCCAGCAGCTTAGGGGGCTGGGCCAACGTCCTGACTTTC
CASSLGGWANVLTF